Detailed here is one T cell receptor (beta chain). This sample's treatment: preoperative locoregional IRX-2 cytokine immunotherapy. Samples came from a phase Ib trial of preoperative locoregional IRX-2 cytokine immunotherapy. Generated by immunoSEQ multiplex PCR, the TCRdb table keeps only in-frame clones and is missing some. The table lists around 30,000 clones, over 80% of them singletons. This sample was included in a study of preoperative IRX-2 immunotherapy in early breast cancer. The CDR3 covers 15 residues. The ends were cut back, 1 base at V and 0 bases at J, with 9 bases in the middle. The germline gives CDR1 LNHDA, CDR2 SQIVND (reference sequence).

This clonotype was sampled from a human donor with breast cancer. V usage is TRBV19 and J usage is TRBJ1-2; D uncertain. The material was lymph node tissue, obtained from a patient treated with IRX-2 immunotherapy. The CDR3 reads CASSIGEAANYGYTF. CDR3 sequence (DNA): TGTGCCAGTAGTATAGGTGAGGCGGCTAACTATGGCTACACCTTC.